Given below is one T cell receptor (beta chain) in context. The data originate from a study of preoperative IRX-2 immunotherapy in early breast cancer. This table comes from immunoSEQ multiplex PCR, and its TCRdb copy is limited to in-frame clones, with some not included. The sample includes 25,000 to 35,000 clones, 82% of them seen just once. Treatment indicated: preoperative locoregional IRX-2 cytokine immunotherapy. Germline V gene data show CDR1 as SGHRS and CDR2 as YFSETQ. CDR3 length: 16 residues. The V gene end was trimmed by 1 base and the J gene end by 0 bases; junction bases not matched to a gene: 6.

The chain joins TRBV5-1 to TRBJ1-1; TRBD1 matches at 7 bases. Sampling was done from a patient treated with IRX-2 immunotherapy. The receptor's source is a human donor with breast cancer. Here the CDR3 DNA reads TGCGCCAGCAGCTTGCAGGGGGGCAGCATGAACACTGAAGCTTTCTTT. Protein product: CASSLQGGSMNTEAFF. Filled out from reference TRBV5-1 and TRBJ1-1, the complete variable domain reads KAGVTQTPRYLIKTRGQQVTLSCSPISGHRSVSWYQQTPGQGLQFLFEYFSETQRNKGNFPGRFSGRQFSNSRSEMNVSTLELGDSALYLCASSLQGGSMNTEAFFGQGTRLTVV.